The T cell receptor (beta chain) described here comes from a study of beta chain features in type 1 diabetes. Study findings and constraints: In the patient group, naive, central memory and Treg TCRB repertoires seemed more alike than in the healthy donor group. Fewer junction insertions and more nucleotide deletions appeared in type 1 diabetes patients.

CD45RO/CCR7/CD25/CD127/CD95/CD27 sorting isolated CD4+ naive, central memory, regulatory and stem cell-like memory cells. Each sorted population was over 98% pure. This clone was counted a few times. Its antigen is as yet unknown. The isolated RNA, all of it, was reverse transcribed, so expressed TCRB transcripts were what got sequenced. Some clones are missing from TCRdb's copy, which holds only in-frame ones; the method was immunoSEQ multiplex PCR. The repertoire has about 620,000 clones, 15% to 19% of them found once; the top ten carry about 0.086%. This TCR came from a man aged 18 to 30 in good health. Material: naive CD4+ T cells from blood.

CDR3 nucleotides: TGTGCCACCTTTAGGGCACCGAACACTGAAGCTTTCTTT. It translates to CATFRAPNTEAFF. This chain connects TRBV6-5 to TRBJ1-1; D unclear. Trimming removed 10 bases at V and 1 base at J, with 13 bases between. The CDR3 contains 13 residues. The germline CDR1 and CDR2 sequences are MNHEY and SVGAGI.